This T cell receptor beta chain appears in the sequencing data of a study of T cell responses to AZD1222 COVID-19 vaccine. Study results and caveats: Repertoires were obtained solely post-peak T cell response. Once two AZD1222 doses were given, Spike-specific TCR breadth and depth went up. Spike was spanned by vaccine-associated CD4 TCRs, which were dominant at 160-218 and 743-854. White British ancestry dominated among donors, who included more females, and clonal diversity was possibly underestimated.

TCRdb's copy holds only in-frame clones and misses some; the assay was immunoSEQ multiplex PCR. The table lists over 150,000 clones, approximately 92% of them singletons. Germline-derived CDR1 and CDR2 are LGHDT and YNNKEL (reference sequence). The CDR3 consists of 16 residues. The V and J ends lost 4 bases and 0 bases respectively, with 13 bases between them. About this clone: The antigen remains undetermined.

This receptor was identified in an adult who received the MenACWY meningococcal vaccine as a control. The chain employs TRBV3-1 (or the pseudogene TRBV3-2) and TRBJ1-3; D call uncertain. Here the sequenced sample was peripheral blood, taken 28 days after the second dose of the MenACWY control vaccine. CDR3: CASSRNPGGSGNTIYF. The CDR3 nucleotides read TGTGCCAGCAGCCGAAACCCGGGAGGCTCTGGAAACACCATATATTTT.